The count of the clone carrying this T cell receptor (beta chain) is one. Its antigen is unknown. These data come from a study of shared clonotypes between healthy human individuals. CD45RO-negative, CCR7-selected cells formed the naive CD8 fraction, which excluded terminally differentiated effector memory CD45RA+ cells. CDR1 SGHDT and CDR2 YYEEEE come from the germline V gene. The V and J ends lost 4 bases and 10 bases, in that order; junction bases with no gene match: 5. The CDR3 spans 12 residues. Findings of the study overall: Relative to clonotypes present in all four donors, those not shared had lower generation probabilities. Sharing across four donors was highest in naive CD4 (roughly 5%) and lowest in memory CD8 (roughly 0.4%).

This was a deep-level run. In the source study's methods: Junction-only immunoSEQ sequences carried no quality scores, so filtering differed. Assay: immunoSEQ multiplex PCR; the TCRdb copy retains only in-frame clones and omits some. V, J and clone size derive from that table, while D and trimming were established from the DNA sequence. The sample records around 550,000 clones, about 95% being singletons. The source is a woman aged 25 to 39 in good health. Sequences were obtained from naive CD8+ T cells sorted from blood. This sequence joins TRBV5-6 and TRBJ1-2; 9 bases agree with TRBD1. The CDR3 loop is CASSRDREIYTF. CDR3 bases: TGTGCCAGCAGCAGGGACAGGGAGATCTACACCTTC. Full variable domain (remainder filled in from reference TRBV5-6 and TRBJ1-2): DAGVTQSPTHLIKTRGQQVTLRCSPKSGHDTVSWYQQALGQGPQFIFQYYEEEERQRGNFPDRFSGHQFPNYSSELNVNALLLGDSALYLCASSRDREIYTFGSGTRLTVV.